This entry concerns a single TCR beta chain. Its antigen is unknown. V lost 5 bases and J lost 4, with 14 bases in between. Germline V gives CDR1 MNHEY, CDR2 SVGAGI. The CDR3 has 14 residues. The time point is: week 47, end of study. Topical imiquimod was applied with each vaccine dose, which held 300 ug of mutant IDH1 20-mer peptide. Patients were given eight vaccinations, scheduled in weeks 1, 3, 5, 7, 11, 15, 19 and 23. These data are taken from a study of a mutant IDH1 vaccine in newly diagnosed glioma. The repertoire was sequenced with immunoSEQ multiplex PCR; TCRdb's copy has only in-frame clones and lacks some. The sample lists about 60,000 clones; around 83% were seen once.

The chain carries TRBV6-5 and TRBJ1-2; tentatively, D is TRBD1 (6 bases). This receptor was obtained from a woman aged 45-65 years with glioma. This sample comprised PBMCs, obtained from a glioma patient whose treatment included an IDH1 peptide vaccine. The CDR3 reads CASSRNRETYGYTF. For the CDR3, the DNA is TGTGCCAGCAGTAGAAACAGGGAAACCTATGGCTACACCTTC.